The T cell receptor (beta chain) described here comes from a study of Ad26.COV2.S vaccination and SARS-CoV-2 variants (dated by TCRdb to the early 2020s). Regarding the research as a whole: Donors in the vaccine arm were drawn from COV1001, a multicentre, randomized, double-blind, placebo-controlled phase I-IIa trial testing Ad26.COV2.S in healthy adults. Ad26.COV2.S was given intramuscularly at 5x10^10 or 1x10^11 viral particles, as a single shot or as two shots 56 days apart. The specificity and breadth of SARS-CoV-2-reactive T cell receptors after Ad26.COV2.S vaccination were assessed by TCRbeta repertoire sequencing. A total of some 30 samples were included in the TCR-sequenced set, comprising roughly 19 Ad26.COV2.S vaccine recipients, 5 placebo recipients and 8 SARS-CoV-2 convalescent individuals. Participants in the trial were split at random into five groups of five each, receiving low-dose or high-dose Ad26.COV2.S once or twice, or else placebo on both occasions. Investigators did not know the trial group allocation while performing experiments and assessing outcomes. Overall results and qualifications from the work: According to the authors, total T cell responses may have been underestimated by the TCR breadth and depth analyses. Non-spike TCR breadth was comparable between vaccine and placebo recipients, consistent with the vaccine containing only spike. The study lacked the statistical power to compare responses across vaccine doses or regimens. After vaccination, spike-specific CD8+ and CD4+ T cell responses were reported to show substantial breadth. Compared with placebo recipients, Ad26.COV2.S recipients showed higher spike-specific TCR breadth (P = 0.0014).

The germline V gene supplies CDR1 ENHRY and CDR2 SYGVKD. There are 13 amino acids in the CDR3, from cysteine to phenylalanine inclusive. The only DNA kept is the CDR3, 39 bases in frame from the first base. The germline V end is reduced by 6 bases and the J end by 6 bases; junction bases left unmatched: 4. The treatment or condition label on this specimen signifies: about 20 received Ad26.COV2.S at low or high dose, single or two shots; about five received placebo; per-sample allocation not given. Repertoires of vaccine and placebo recipients were sequenced from samples collected on day 63 after the first injection. Cohort 1b enrolled 25 to 30 adults aged 18-55 years at a single site in Boston, USA, between 29 July and 7 August 2020. As a vaccine, Ad26.COV2.S was a replication-incompetent adenovirus type 26 vector that expressed a prefusion-stabilized SARS-CoV-2 spike protein derived from the original Wuhan strain.

The immunoSEQ Assay was the method used to sequence TCRbeta CDR3 regions. After extraction, genomic DNA underwent amplification by bias-controlled multiplex PCR, followed by high-throughput sequencing. The original methods were these. To quantify the absolute abundance of every unique TCRbeta CDR3 region, sequences were collapsed and filtered. T cell fraction was estimated by normalization of TCRbeta template counts to usable DNA, with usable DNA being measured through amplification of reference genes present in all nucleated cells. Repertoire TCRs were annotated as SARS-CoV-2-specific by exact matching of V gene, CDR3 amino acid sequence and J gene to a known reactive TCR set. The reference SARS-CoV-2 TCR set was obtained from MIRA and was filtered for enrichment in COVID-19-positive ImmuneCODE repertoires, whereby public or cross-reactive TCRs were removed. Drawing on the MIRA antigens, annotated TCRs were analysed further at the level of specific ORF or position within ORF. Depth was the summed frequency of annotated unique rearrangements, while breadth was defined as annotated unique rearrangements over total unique productive rearrangements. TCR breadth was compared between groups using two-sided Wilcoxon rank-sum tests. TCRdb stores this immuneACCESS table with in-frame sequences only. Part of the clones is absent; in the studies checked, under half of the shortfall reflects unresolved V genes, and no reason is known for the rest. V and J calls and clone size come straight from that table; D and trimming were deduced from the DNA. This sample has around 300,000 clones in its table, and 88% of those were observed once. The ten largest clones add up to 6.4% of the sample.

In the case of this clone: What antigen it recognizes has not been identified. No base qualities exist here, and no much larger clone lies one base off it.

This TCR was sampled from a person aged 18 to 59 who received the Ad26.COV2.S COVID-19 vaccine or a placebo. The rearranged chain carries TRBV10-3 and TRBJ1-4; the junction holds 7 bases that match TRBD1. The sequencing used peripheral blood, collected in a trial of Ad26.COV2.S vaccine versus placebo. The CDR3 reads CAIRPGTDEKLFF. The DNA sequence is as follows: TGTGCCATCAGACCGGGGACAGATGAAAAACTGTTTTTT.